Reported below is one T cell receptor beta chain. Seattle participants joined during active infection and were tracked over time. Trimming at V came to 4 bases and at J to 6 bases, leaving 8 bases not matched to a gene. This CDR3 contains 14 residues. Germline V gene sequence: CDR1 SEHNR, CDR2 FQNEAQ (reference sequence). The data were taken from a study of blood T cell repertoires in COVID-19. Background on the study: Sites across the United States, Italy and Spain contributed samples from acute and convalescent COVID-19. The cDNA or gDNA used as material had been derived from T cells, B-cell-depleted T cells, or PBMCs.

Here immunoSEQ multiplex PCR was the method, and the copy in TCRdb shows in-frame clones only, minus some. The table lists a few hundred thousand clones, roughly 90% of them singletons, with around 0.92% in the top ten. Sequencing used peripheral blood. This chain connects TRBV7-9 to TRBJ1-2; 7 nucleotides line up with TRBD1. The source is a man aged 18 to 30 with COVID-19, enrolled during active disease. CDR3 DNA: TGTGCCAGCAGCTCAAGCGGACAGGTCCATGGCTACACCTTC. It codes for CASSSSGQVHGYTF.